This entry is about one TCR beta chain. These data belong to a study of T cells after yellow fever vaccination. Germline assignment: CDR1 SGHTA and CDR2 FQGTGA. The CDR3 runs 16 residues. V was pared by 5 bases and J by 5 bases, with 12 bases of the junction left unmatched. Researchers made TCR cDNA using 5'RACE template switching, and this step added a universal primer site and UMIs. TCRdb recomputed calls from the 5' RACE reads with MiXCR, one row per CDR3 protein. In the table there are 300,000 to 350,000 distinct CDR3 sequences, approximately 8% of which are singletons. The chain recombines TRBV7-3 with TRBJ2-3, with TRBD2 identical over 8 bases. Sequencing was performed on PBMCs, taken roughly 45 days after the first yellow fever vaccination. The source is a man younger than 35 who received the YFV17D yellow fever vaccine. CDR3 DNA sequence: TGTGCCAGCAGCCCGTCCTACGGGGGGGCCGTAGATACGCAGTATTTT. Translated: CASSPSYGGAVDTQYF.